The 21 T cell receptor beta chains below were found in one sample sequenced in a study of blood T cell repertoires in COVID-19. Measured with immunoSEQ multiplex PCR; TCRdb has only the in-frame clones, and not every one. The table lists under 350,000 clones, over 75% of them singletons. Sequencing was performed on peripheral blood. These receptors originate from a human donor in a cohort sampled during active COVID-19.

This CDR3 is CASTEGLNTEAFF. CDR3 in DNA: TGTGCCAGCACCGAGGGCCTTAACACTGAAGCTTTCTTT. The chain employs TRBV6-5 and TRBJ1-1; D ambiguous. The CDR3 length is 13 residues. V lost 7 bases and J 2 bases, leaving 11 bases between the germline ends. Per germline, CDR1 MNHEY and CDR2 SVGAGI.

The gene calls are TRBV5-6 and TRBJ2-7, with TRBD2 matching 13 bases. V gave up 4 bases and J gave up 4 bases; unmatched junction bases: 11. Germline V gives CDR1 SGHDT, CDR2 YYEEEE. There are 17 residues in the CDR3. This CDR3 is CASSHRTSGRLGYEQYF. CDR3 bases: TGTGCCAGCAGCCATCGGACTAGCGGGAGACTAGGTTACGAGCAGTACTTC.

The chain couples TRBV12-3 or TRBV12-4 to TRBJ2-1; 8 nucleotides agree with TRBD1. Losses at the gene ends were 2 bases for V and 12 bases for J; bases not matched to a gene: 3. The CDR3 totals 12 residues. DNA of the CDR3: TGTGCCAGCAGTTTACAGGGGGCGAGGCAGTTCTTC. The encoded protein is CASSLQGARQFF.

The chain joins TRBV3-1 (or the pseudogene TRBV3-2) to TRBJ2-2; 8 bases match TRBD2. The CDR3 spans 16 residues. Per germline, CDR1 LGHDT and CDR2 YNNKEL (reference sequence). Trimming took 1 base from V and 5 from J; bases not matched to a gene: 6. DNA of the CDR3: TGTGCCAGCAGCCAAGCAATGAGCGGGAGAACCGGGGAGCTGTTTTTT. It codes for CASSQAMSGRTGELFF.

This chain links TRBV5-5 with TRBJ2-1; TRBD2 aligns across 8 bases. Germline-derived CDR1 and CDR2 are SGHKS and YYEKEE (reference sequence). The CDR3 consists of 15 residues. Trimming at V came to 4 bases and at J to 6 bases, leaving 9 bases not matched to a gene. The chain's CDR3 is CASSATGTSINEQFF. CDR3 nucleotides: TGTGCCAGCAGCGCAACCGGGACTAGTATCAATGAGCAGTTCTTC.

This clone was detected once. The chain carries TRBV24-1 and TRBJ1-5, with TRBD1 identical over 11 bases. After removal of 3 bases from V and 8 bases from J, the junction contained 2 bases not matched to a gene. Per germline, CDR1 KGHDR and CDR2 SFDVKD. The CDR3 is 14 amino acids. The CDR3 sequence: CATSDPGQGEPQHF. The CDR3 region has the DNA TGTGCCACCAGTGATCCGGGACAGGGGGAGCCCCAGCATTTT.

This rearrangement joins TRBV9 to TRBJ1-2, with D unresolved. There are 14 residues in the CDR3. Per the germline V gene, CDR1 is SGDLS and CDR2 is YYNGEE. The V and J ends lost 0 bases and 1 base respectively, with 7 bases between them. The CDR3 DNA sequence: TGTGCCAGCAGCGTAGGCAACAGTAACTATGGCTACACCTTC. Translating it yields CASSVGNSNYGYTF. Combining the CDR3 with reference TRBV9 and TRBJ1-2 gives the whole variable domain DSGVTQTPKHLITATGQRVTLRCSPRSGDLSVYWYQQSLDQGLQFLIQYYNGEERAKGNILERFSAQQFPDLHSELNLSSLELGDSALYFCASSVGNSNYGYTFGSGTRLTVV.

This rearrangement joins TRBV6-1 to TRBJ2-3, with 8 positions matching TRBD2. The CDR3 is 16 residues long. The V segment lost 2 bases and the J segment 4 bases; nucleotides outside the gene matches: 8. From germline, CDR1 is MNHNS and CDR2 SASEGT. The CDR3 reads CASSEYSGSAADTQYF. The CDR3 DNA reads as TGTGCCAGCAGTGAATACAGCGGGAGTGCCGCAGATACGCAGTATTTT.

This clone was counted between two and nine times. The chain joins TRBV6-5 to TRBJ2-7; a possible D gene is TRBD1 (5 bases). Germline V lookup: CDR1 MNHEY, CDR2 SVGAGI. The V end lost 8 bases, the J end lost 2 bases, and 13 bases lay between the germline ends. The length of the CDR3 is 13 residues. CDR3 nucleotides: TGTGCCAGCCGGGCAGGGTCTCCCTACGAGCAGTACTTC. This translates into CASRAGSPYEQYF.

The genes are TRBV7-9 and TRBJ2-1; D perhaps matches TRBD2 (5 bases). CDR3 size: 13 residues. V was shortened by 8 bases and J by 1 base, with 9 bases between the two germline ends. The germline V gene has CDR1 SEHNR and CDR2 FQNEAQ (reference sequence). The CDR3 DNA sequence: TGTGCCAGCGGCCGCGGGTCCTACAATGAGCAGTTCTTC. Amino acids: CASGRGSYNEQFF.

The V call is TRBV6-6, the J call TRBJ1-1; D remains ambiguous. This CDR3 is 15 amino acids long. Germline assignment: CDR1 MNHNY and CDR2 SVGAGI (reference sequence). V lost 1 base and J lost 1, with 10 bases in between. The CDR3: CASSYFEHPNTEAFF. As DNA, the CDR3 is TGTGCCAGCAGTTACTTCGAACACCCGAACACTGAAGCTTTCTTT.

The V and J genes are TRBV9 and TRBJ1-4; D may be TRBD1 (5 bases). V gave up 0 bases and J gave up 5 bases, with 8 bases separating them. Germline CDR1 reads SGDLS; CDR2 reads YYNGEE. The CDR3 loop spans 14 amino acids. The CDR3 spells CASSVEAGNEKLFF. CDR3 nucleotide sequence: TGTGCCAGCAGCGTAGAGGCAGGGAATGAAAAACTGTTTTTT.

The gene calls are TRBV6-5 and TRBJ2-2; 8 bases match TRBD2. CDR3 length: 15 amino acids. Trimming cost V 10 bases and J 5 bases; bases outside gene matches: 12. Per the germline V gene, CDR1 is MNHEY and CDR2 is SVGAGI. CDR3 residues: CATTYGLAPTGELFF. The CDR3, as DNA: TGTGCCACCACCTACGGACTAGCACCGACCGGGGAGCTGTTTTTT.

The sample holds a few counts of this clone. The chain is built from TRBV9 and TRBJ1-5, with a possible D match to TRBD1 (5 bases). The CDR3 runs to 14 residues. V dropped 5 bases and J dropped 7 bases, with 16 bases sitting between them. CDR1 and CDR2 (germline): SGDLS, YYNGEE. The CDR3 spells CASSRDGAGQPQHF. Written as DNA, the CDR3 is TGTGCCAGCAGTCGAGATGGGGCGGGGCAGCCCCAGCATTTT.

V gene TRBV7-2 combines with J gene TRBJ2-7, with D maybe TRBD2 (6 bases). The germline V gene has CDR1 SGHTA and CDR2 FQGNSA. Trimming shortened V by 5 bases and J by 10 bases, and 15 bases separated the two germline ends. The CDR3 totals 12 residues. The CDR3 protein is CASSVGLPQQYF. The DNA of the CDR3 is TGTGCCAGCAGCGTAGGACTACCCCAACAGTACTTC.

The genes are TRBV5-1 and TRBJ1-4; TRBD1 matches 10 bases. The CDR3 is 15 residues long. Germline V CDR1 and CDR2: SGHRS, YFSETQ. Trimming at V came to 4 bases and at J to 2 bases, leaving 2 bases not matched to a gene. CDR3 sequence reads: CASSRQGATNEKLFF. The CDR3 nucleotides read TGCGCCAGCAGCCGACAGGGGGCGACTAATGAAAAACTGTTTTTT.

This clone was recorded once. This rearrangement joins TRBV7-2 to TRBJ2-7; D remains ambiguous. CDR3 size: 14 residues. CDR1 is SGHTA, CDR2 FQGNSA, per germline. V was trimmed by 4 bases and J by 1 base, leaving 11 bases between them. This CDR3 is CASSSAAESYEQYF. CDR3 DNA: TGTGCCAGCAGCTCCGCCGCGGAGTCCTACGAGCAGTACTTC.

The V and J genes are TRBV4-2 and TRBJ1-4, with TRBD1 as a possible D gene (6 bases). This CDR3 region has 16 residues. Germline values: CDR1 LGHNA, CDR2 YNFKEQ. V was clipped by 0 bases and J by 7 bases, with 15 bases between them. CDR3 nucleotide sequence: TGTGCCAGCAGCCAAGACCCCCCAGGGGTAGGTGAAAAACTGTTTTTT. As protein: CASSQDPPGVGEKLFF.

V is TRBV5-1 and J is TRBJ2-7, with 7 bases matching TRBD2. From germline, CDR1 is SGHRS and CDR2 YFSETQ. The length of the CDR3 is 13 residues. With V trimmed by 4 bases and J by 3 bases, 4 bases remained unmatched. CDR3 in amino acids: CASSARGSYEQYF. In DNA, the CDR3 is TGCGCCAGCAGCGCCCGCGGGAGCTACGAGCAGTACTTC.

V is TRBV13 and J is TRBJ2-1; 9 positions match TRBD2. V lost 1 base to trimming and J lost 3 bases; unmatched junction nucleotides: 4. This CDR3 contains 16 residues. In germline, CDR1 is PRHDT, CDR2 FYEKMQ (reference sequence). This chain's CDR3 is CASSLVLAGLYNEQFF. The CDR3 nucleotides read TGTGCCAGCAGCTTAGTGCTAGCGGGGCTCTACAATGAGCAGTTCTTC. Full variable domain (remainder filled in from reference TRBV13 and TRBJ2-1): AAGVIQSPRHLIKEKRETATLKCYPIPRHDTVYWYQQGPGQDPQFLISFYEKMQSDKGSIPDRFSAQQFSDYHSELNMSSLELGDSALYFCASSLVLAGLYNEQFFGPGTRLTVL.

This chain links TRBV7-2 with TRBJ2-1; D may be TRBD2 (6 bases). CDR3 size: 14 residues. Trimming removed 1 base from V and 4 bases from J, with 8 bases in between. Germline loops: CDR1 SGHTA, CDR2 FQGNSA. The CDR3 coding sequence is TGTGCCAGCAGCTTAGTAGCGGCATACAATGAGCAGTTCTTC. This sequence encodes CASSLVAAYNEQFF.